The 19 T cell receptor beta chains listed next were all sequenced from one sample in a study of radiation and T cells in renal cell carcinoma. Only in-frame clones appear in the TCRdb table, and some are missing; sequencing was by immunoSEQ multiplex PCR. Of 95,000 or so clones in the sample, 70% to 90% are singletons; the top ten hold 7% to 9%. Specified time point: baseline pretreatment blood. Regarding treatment: 15 Gy SBRT to primary tumor, nephrectomy 4 weeks later. The sample was blood, taken from a patient whose treatment included radiotherapy and nephrectomy. These receptors were collected from a man over 45 with renal cell carcinoma.

The chain is built from TRBV30 and TRBJ1-3; D not certain. CDR3 length equals 15 residues. Germline values: CDR1 GTSNPN, CDR2 SVGIG (reference sequence). V was shortened by 1 base and J by 0 bases, with 10 bases between the two germline ends. This CDR3 reads CAWSDQARSGNTIYF. The CDR3, as DNA: TGTGCCTGGAGTGACCAGGCCCGCTCTGGAAACACCATATATTTT. Based on the CDR3 plus reference TRBV30 and TRBJ1-3, the full variable domain is SQTIHQWPATLVQPVGSPLSLECTVEGTSNPNLYWYRQAAGRGLQLLFYSVGIGQISSEVPQNLSASRPQDRQFILSSKKLLLSDSGFYLCAWSDQARSGNTIYFGEGSWLTVV.

This clone was seen once. This chain uses TRBV30 with TRBJ1-1; D remains unclear. Trimming shortened V by 0 bases and J by 1 base, and 6 bases separated the two germline ends. The CDR3 sequence is 13 residues long. The germline gives CDR1 GTSNPN, CDR2 SVGIG (reference sequence). In DNA, the CDR3 is TGTGCCTGGAGTGTAAACTGGAACACTGAAGCTTTCTTT. Residues: CAWSVNWNTEAFF.

This chain uses TRBV5-6 with TRBJ2-5; D is possibly TRBD1 or TRBD2 (6 bases each). CDR3 length: 17 amino acids. Germline CDR1 SGHDT, CDR2 YYEEEE. Trimming removed 0 bases from V and 4 bases from J, with 19 bases in between. The CDR3 region has the DNA TGTGCCAGCAGCTTGGGACCGCGACAGGAGGGTCGAGAGACCCAGTACTTC. This codes for CASSLGPRQEGRETQYF.

This chain uses TRBV6-1 with TRBJ1-1, with D possibly being TRBD1 (6 bases). V was cut by 6 bases and J by 1 base, with 9 bases left in between. From germline, CDR1 is MNHNS and CDR2 SASEGT. This CDR3 is 13 amino acids long. Written as DNA, the CDR3 is TGTGCCAGCAGGACAGGTGGGAACACTGAAGCTTTCTTT. It translates to CASRTGGNTEAFF.

The chain combines TRBV27 with TRBJ1-6; no clear D gene. CDR1 is MNHEY and CDR2 is SMNVEV in the germline V gene (reference sequence). Between the trimmed V and J ends, which lost 8 bases and 0 bases, there was a span of 14 bases. The length of the CDR3 is 16 residues. The CDR3, as DNA: TGTGCCAGCCGGGGAGGGAGTAGCTCCTATAATTCACCCCTCCACTTT. It yields the protein CASRGGSSSYNSPLHF.

The chain combines TRBV5-1 with TRBJ1-2, with TRBD1 as a possible D gene (5 bases). V was clipped by 7 bases and J by 8 bases, with 9 bases between them. This CDR3 spans 10 amino acids. Germline CDR1 is SGHRS and CDR2 is YFSETQ. This CDR3 is CASWTWGYTF. The CDR3 DNA reads TGCGCCAGCTGGACATGGGGCTACACCTTC.

Only a few counts were recorded for this clone. The chain recombines TRBV6-1 with TRBJ2-4; D is possibly TRBD2 (6 bases). This CDR3 is 14 amino acids long. Germline V lookup: CDR1 MNHNS, CDR2 SASEGT. V was cut by 6 bases and J by 7 bases, with 16 bases left in between. The CDR3 spells CASSLGLASNIQYF. The CDR3 coding sequence is TGTGCCAGCAGCCTAGGGCTAGCGTCGAACATTCAGTACTTC.

This rearrangement joins TRBV28 to TRBJ2-7; no definite D call. The CDR3 runs to 14 residues. The germline gives CDR1 MDHEN, CDR2 SYDVKM. V gave up 2 bases and J gave up 2 bases, with 10 bases separating them. For the CDR3, the DNA is TGTGCCAGCAGTTTAGACCAGAGAACCTACGAGCAGTACTTC. It codes for CASSLDQRTYEQYF.

V gene TRBV28 combines with J gene TRBJ1-2; D not certain. This CDR3 comprises 11 residues. Trimming cost V 9 bases and J 8 bases, with 13 bases left between them. The germline V gene has CDR1 MDHEN and CDR2 SYDVKM. In DNA form, the CDR3 reads TGTGCCAGTTTTTCCTTCGGCGGCTACACCTTC. Translated, it gives CASFSFGGYTF.

The J gene is TRBJ1-4, the V gene TRBV28, with D perhaps matching TRBD1 (6 bases). V lost 7 bases and J lost 4, with 13 bases in between. CDR1 and CDR2 from the germline V gene are MDHEN and SYDVKM. The CDR3 consists of 14 residues. For the CDR3, the DNA is TGTGCCAGCACCCTGACAGGTGTTAATGAAAAACTGTTTTTT. This encodes CASTLTGVNEKLFF.

The chain is built from TRBV19 and TRBJ1-5; the D is unclear. The CDR3 covers 15 residues. V shed 7 bases and J shed 4 bases, with 17 bases lying between them. Germline lookup yields CDR1 LNHDA and CDR2 SQIVND (reference sequence). CDR3 in DNA: TGTGCCAGTATAAAGACCCCGAAGCTTAATCAGCCCCAGCATTTT. Amino acids: CASIKTPKLNQPQHF.

The CDR3 coding sequence is TGTGCCAGCAGTGACACACACAGGGCTCGCGGAAACACCATATATTTT. It encodes CASSDTHRARGNTIYF. This chain connects TRBV2 to TRBJ1-3, with TRBD1 as a possible D gene (6 bases). The V end lost 3 bases, the J end lost 4 bases, and 16 bases lay between the germline ends. The CDR3 sequence is 16 residues long. CDR1 is SNHLY, CDR2 FYNNEI, per germline.

The CDR3 protein is CASSLARQAADTQYF. The CDR3, as DNA: TGTGCCAGCAGCTTAGCGAGGCAGGCCGCAGATACGCAGTATTTT. The chain carries TRBV7-9 and TRBJ2-3; the D is unclear. Germline values: CDR1 SEHNR, CDR2 FQNEAQ (reference sequence). This CDR3 spans 15 amino acids. Between the trimmed V and J ends, which lost 0 bases and 4 bases, there was a span of 11 bases.

This clone has a handful of counts. The J gene is TRBJ2-2, the V gene TRBV5-1, with D maybe TRBD1 (5 bases). The CDR3 has 12 amino acids. CDR1 is SGHRS, CDR2 YFSETQ, per germline. V was trimmed by 5 bases and J by 8 bases, leaving 10 bases between them. CDR3 loop: CASRQGAGELFF. Written as DNA, the CDR3 is TGCGCCAGCAGACAAGGGGCTGGGGAGCTGTTTTTT. Complete variable domain (other parts from reference TRBV5-1 and TRBJ2-2): KAGVTQTPRYLIKTRGQQVTLSCSPISGHRSVSWYQQTPGQGLQFLFEYFSETQRNKGNFPGRFSGRQFSNSRSEMNVSTLELGDSALYLCASRQGAGELFFGEGSRLTVL.

This rearrangement joins TRBV10-2 to TRBJ2-7; 8 bases align to TRBD1. Germline lookup yields CDR1 WSHSY and CDR2 SAAADI. There are 13 residues in the CDR3. J was trimmed by 2 bases and V by 9 bases; bases with no gene match: 6. CDR3 sequence: CASRTGNAYEQYF. The DNA for the CDR3 is TGCGCCAGTCGGACAGGGAATGCCTACGAGCAGTACTTC.

This chain links TRBV6-5 with TRBJ1-3, with D possibly being TRBD1 (5 bases). CDR1 and CDR2 (germline): MNHEY, SVGAGI. V dropped 0 bases and J dropped 0 bases, with 9 bases sitting between them. The CDR3 loop spans 16 amino acids. The CDR3 reads CASSYSGDSSGNTIYF. For the CDR3, the DNA is TGTGCCAGCAGTTACTCGGGAGACAGCTCTGGAAACACCATATATTTT.

The chain is built from TRBV4-3 and TRBJ1-5; D is possibly TRBD1 (6 bases). The V gene lost 4 bases and the J gene lost 3 bases, with 13 bases spanning the gap. Germline assignment: CDR1 LGHNA and CDR2 YSLEER. There are 15 residues in the CDR3. In nucleotides, the CDR3 is TGCGCCAGCAGCCCCCAGACAGGCTACAATCAGCCCCAGCATTTT. Translating gives CASSPQTGYNQPQHF.

The rearrangement links TRBV7-8 to TRBJ1-3; D gene ambiguous. The CDR3 runs 15 residues. From germline, CDR1 is SGHVS and CDR2 FQNEAQ. V lost 3 bases and J 1 base, leaving 10 bases between the germline ends. The CDR3 DNA is TGTGCCAGCAGCTTTCGTTTAGAGTCTGGAAACACCATATATTTT. It translates to CASSFRLESGNTIYF.

This chain connects TRBV10-3 to TRBJ2-7; 8 bases align to TRBD1. The V and J ends lost 5 bases and 5 bases, in that order; junction bases with no gene match: 2. Germline V gives CDR1 ENHRY, CDR2 SYGVKD. The length of the CDR3 is 12 residues. DNA for the CDR3: TGTGCCATCAGTAGGGACAGGAACGAGCAGTACTTC. Protein product: CAISRDRNEQYF.